This T cell receptor (beta chain) was documented in a study of human T cells and chemical hapten exposure. TCRdb re-called the RACE reads with MiXCR, one entry per CDR3 protein. The table has more than 300,000 distinct CDR3 sequences, around 5.5% seen once. Trimming took off 2 bases at V and 7 bases at J, with 6 bases between the two ends. Looked up from germline, CDR1 is SGHTA and CDR2 is FQGNSA. The CDR3 totals 11 residues. The sample's time point: pre-sensitization, week 0. Treatment reported: therapeutic diphenylcyclopropenone sensitization with weekly scalp DPC. The sample was whole blood, taken in connection with sensitization to the hapten diphenylcyclopropenone (DPC). The chain has TRBV7-2 and TRBJ2-7, with D unclear. The receptor's source is a woman between 18 and 29 years old with alopecia areata. Some clones in this sample may be carry-over from other donors' samples. CDR3 region: CASSLIAEQYF. CDR3 in DNA: TGTGCCAGCAGCTTAATAGCAGAGCAGTACTTC.